This TCR beta chain originates from a study of technical replicates of blood from four donors. Some clones are missing from TCRdb's copy, which holds only in-frame ones; the method was immunoSEQ multiplex PCR. Of under 70,000 clones in the sample, about 82% were seen once. The CDR3 runs to 15 residues. Trimming removed 1 base at V and 0 bases at J, with 12 bases between. CDR1 is SQVTM and CDR2 is ANQGSEA in the germline V gene. Sequencing used PBMCs. This receptor was taken from a human donor in good health. Some clones in this sample may be carry-over from other donors' samples. V gene TRBV29-1 combines with J gene TRBJ1-2; perhaps TRBD1 as D (6 bases). The CDR3 loop reads CSVEGAGATNYGYTF. CDR3 DNA: TGCAGCGTTGAAGGGGCAGGGGCGACTAACTATGGCTACACCTTC.